The following is a TCR beta chain sequence with its context. Its antigen remains unknown. This sample is part of a study of T cells after yellow fever vaccination. Study-wide findings and caveats: Re-detected after boosting: most primary clones, approximately 97% of CD4 and 80% to 90% of CD8. Faster peaking, at day 5 versus 15, marked a secondary response that was weaker. The CD4 and CD8 compartments had a small share of their clonotypes in common.

As TCR cDNA was made by 5'RACE template switching, a universal primer site and UMIs were added. TCRdb processed the 5' RACE reads anew with MiXCR; each CDR3 protein has one entry. This sample carries hundreds of thousands of distinct CDR3 sequences, 9.5% to 15% of them seen once, and the ten largest clones take approximately 3.3%. This CDR3 has 17 residues. Germline-derived CDR1 and CDR2 are DFQATT and SNEGSKA (reference sequence). J lost 1 base, V lost 6 bases, and 7 bases had no gene match. Sequences were derived from CD4+ T cells sorted from PBMCs, sampled 15 days after the yellow fever booster vaccination. This chain links TRBV20-1 with TRBJ2-3, with 16 nucleotides matching TRBD2. This receptor was obtained from a man between 18 and 35 years old who received the YFV17D yellow fever vaccine. The CDR3 coding sequence is TGCAGTGCCCCCGGGACTAGCGGGGGGGCCGGCACAGATACGCAGTATTTT. Translation: CSAPGTSGGAGTDTQYF.